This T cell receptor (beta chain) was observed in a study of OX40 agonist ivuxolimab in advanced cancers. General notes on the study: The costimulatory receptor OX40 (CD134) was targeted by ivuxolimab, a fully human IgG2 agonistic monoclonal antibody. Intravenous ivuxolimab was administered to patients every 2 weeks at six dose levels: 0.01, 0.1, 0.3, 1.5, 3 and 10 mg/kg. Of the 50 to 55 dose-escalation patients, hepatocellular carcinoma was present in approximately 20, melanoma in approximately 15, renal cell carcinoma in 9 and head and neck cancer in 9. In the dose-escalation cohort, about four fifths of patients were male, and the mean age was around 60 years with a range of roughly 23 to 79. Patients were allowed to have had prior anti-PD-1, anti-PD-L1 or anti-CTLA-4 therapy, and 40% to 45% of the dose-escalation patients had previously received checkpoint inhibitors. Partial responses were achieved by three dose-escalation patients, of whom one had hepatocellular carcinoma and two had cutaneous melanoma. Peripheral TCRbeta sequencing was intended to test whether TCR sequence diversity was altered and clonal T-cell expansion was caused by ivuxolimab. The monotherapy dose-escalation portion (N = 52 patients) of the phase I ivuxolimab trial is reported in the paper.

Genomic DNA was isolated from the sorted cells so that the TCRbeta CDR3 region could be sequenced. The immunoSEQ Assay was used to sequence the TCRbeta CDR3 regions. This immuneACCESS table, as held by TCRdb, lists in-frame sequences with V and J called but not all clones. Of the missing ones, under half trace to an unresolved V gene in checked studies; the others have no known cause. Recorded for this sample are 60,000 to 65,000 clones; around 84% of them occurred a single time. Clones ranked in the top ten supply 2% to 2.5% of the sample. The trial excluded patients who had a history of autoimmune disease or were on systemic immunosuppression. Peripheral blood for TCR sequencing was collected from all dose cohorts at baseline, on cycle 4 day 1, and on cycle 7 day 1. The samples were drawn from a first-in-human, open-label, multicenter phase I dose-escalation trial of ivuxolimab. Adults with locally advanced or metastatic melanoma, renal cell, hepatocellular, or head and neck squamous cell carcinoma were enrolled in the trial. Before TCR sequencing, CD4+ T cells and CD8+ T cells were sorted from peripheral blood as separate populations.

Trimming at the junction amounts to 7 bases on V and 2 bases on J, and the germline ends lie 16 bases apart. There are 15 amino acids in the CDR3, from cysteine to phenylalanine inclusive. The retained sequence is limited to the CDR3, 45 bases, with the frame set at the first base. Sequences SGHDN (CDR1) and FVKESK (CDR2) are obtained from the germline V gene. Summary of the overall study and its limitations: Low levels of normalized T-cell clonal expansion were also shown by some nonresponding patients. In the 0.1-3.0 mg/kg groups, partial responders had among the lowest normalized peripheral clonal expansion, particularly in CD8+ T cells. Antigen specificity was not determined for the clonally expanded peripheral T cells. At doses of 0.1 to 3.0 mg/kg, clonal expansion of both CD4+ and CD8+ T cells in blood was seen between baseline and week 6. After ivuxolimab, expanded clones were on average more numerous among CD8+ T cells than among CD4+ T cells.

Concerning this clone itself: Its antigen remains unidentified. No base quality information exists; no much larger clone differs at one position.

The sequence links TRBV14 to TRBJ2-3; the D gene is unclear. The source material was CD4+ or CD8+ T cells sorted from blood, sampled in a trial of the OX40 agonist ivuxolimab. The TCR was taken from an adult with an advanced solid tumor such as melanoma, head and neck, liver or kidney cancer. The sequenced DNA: TGTGCCAGCACCCCGATGAAGGGAAACACAGATACGCAGTATTTT. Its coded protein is CASTPMKGNTDTQYF. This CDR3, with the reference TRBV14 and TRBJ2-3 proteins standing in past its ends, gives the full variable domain EAGVTQFPSHSVIEKGQTVTLRCDPISGHDNLYWYRRVMGKEIKFLLHFVKESKQDESGMPNNRFLAERTGGTYSTLKVQPAELEDSGVYFCASTPMKGNTDTQYFGPGTRLTVL.